This T cell receptor beta chain is drawn from a study of blood T cells in healthy people across ages. About this clonotype: One junction end disagrees with the germline gene, perhaps due to a read error.

Next came a second PCR, run for about 6 to 11 cycles, which used a sample-barcoded 5' primer along with a J-beta primer mix. A template-switch adaptor containing 12 random nucleotides labeled each cDNA molecule. TCRdb reprocessed the 5' RACE reads via MiXCR and lists one record per CDR3 protein. The sample records around 970,000 distinct CDR3 sequences, 51% being singletons. This receptor was identified in a woman aged 60-75 years in good health. Sequencing was performed on blood.

CDR3 region: CASRSGLGGEGTDAQYF. In DNA, the CDR3 is TGTGCCAGCCGATCAGGACTAGGGGGAGAAGGAACAGATGCGCAGTATTTT. V and J are TRBV12-3 or TRBV12-4 and TRBJ2-3; TRBD2 is a possible D gene (7 bases). The CDR3 totals 17 residues.